Sequencing of this TCR beta chain was carried out in a study of response to subunit inactivated influenza vaccine. Study outcomes and limitations: Authors suggested that a seasonal influenza vaccination recruits few new T cells each time.

TCRdb passed the RT-PCR reads through MiXCR, listing each CDR3 protein once. The repertoire holds a few hundred thousand distinct CDR3 sequences, with around 15% as singletons. This clonotype was picked up a small number of times. The antigen remains undetermined. The source was PBMCs from blood, collected less than 13 days after vaccination. This sequence was found in a man between 50 and 59 years old who received an inactivated influenza vaccine.

CDR3 loop: CASSQDANSGANTDTQYF. DNA of the CDR3: TGCGCCAGCAGCCAAGATGCCAATAGCGGGGCGAACACAGATACGCAGTATTTT. V and J are TRBV4-3 and TRBJ2-3; 8 bases agree with TRBD2. V lost 0 bases, J lost 2 bases, and 10 bases stayed unmatched. This CDR3 contains 18 residues. Germline CDR1 reads LGHNA; CDR2 reads YSLEER.